This is a list of T cell receptor beta chains from one sample in a study of OX40 agonist ivuxolimab in advanced cancers. The repertoire was sequenced with immunoSEQ multiplex PCR; TCRdb's copy has only in-frame clones and lacks some. Of around 67,000 clones listed, around 84% are singletons. Sequencing was performed on CD4+ or CD8+ T cells sorted from blood, taken in a trial of the OX40 agonist ivuxolimab. The receptors come from an adult with an advanced solid tumor such as melanoma, head and neck, liver or kidney cancer. The CDR3 runs from the conserved cysteine through the conserved F or W. A D gene is named only where the DNA matches it firmly. The size field is filled for only some rows; it gives once, few, many or a size class.

D | J | size | V | CDR3 | DNA
- | TRBJ1-1 | - | TRBV5-7 | CASSLGRGTSTEAFF | TGTGCCAGCAGCTTGGGGCGGGGGACCAGCACTGAAGCTTTCTTT
- | TRBJ2-1 | once | TRBV7-9 | CASSLMRGPFNEQFF | TGTGCCAGCAGCTTAATGCGGGGGCCGTTCAATGAGCAGTTCTTC
- | TRBJ2-1 | - | TRBV7-2 | CASSLSGANSYNEQFF | TGTGCCAGCAGCTTATCAGGGGCTAACTCCTACAATGAGCAGTTCTTC
TRBD2 | TRBJ2-3 | - | TRBV30 | CACLSGVSTDTQYF | TGTGCCTGTTTAAGCGGGGTAAGCACAGATACGCAGTATTTT
TRBD1 | TRBJ1-2 | - | TRBV28 | CASSPTGGGYTF | TGTGCCAGCAGTCCCACAGGGGGAGGCTACACCTTC
- | TRBJ1-1 | - | TRBV19 | CASSIDRNTEAFF | TGTGCCAGTAGTATAGACAGGAACACTGAAGCTTTCTTT
- | TRBJ2-7 | - | TRBV5-1 | CASMELGSYEQYF | TGCGCCAGCATGGAACTAGGGTCCTACGAGCAGTACTTC
- | TRBJ1-6 | few | TRBV6-5 | CASSATSYSPLHF | TGTGCCAGCAGCGCCACATCTTATTCACCCCTCCACTTT
TRBD1 | TRBJ2-2 | once | TRBV28 | CASIDRGSGELFF | TGTGCCAGCATCGACAGGGGCTCCGGGGAGCTGTTTTTT
- | TRBJ2-4 | once | TRBV2 | CASSTGTQGGDIQYF | TGTGCCAGCAGTACCGGGACTCAGGGGGGAGACATTCAGTACTTC
- | TRBJ1-5 | medium-sized | TRBV5-1 | CASSLVGASNQPQHF | TGCGCCAGCAGCTTGGTAGGGGCTAGCAATCAGCCCCAGCATTTT
TRBD1 | TRBJ2-2 | many | TRBV11-2 | CASSSGTGYTGELFF | TGTGCCAGCAGCTCCGGGACAGGGTACACCGGGGAGCTGTTTTTT
- | TRBJ2-7 | - | TRBV6-6 | CASSPGLGTYEQYF | TGTGCCAGCAGTCCCGGACTGGGGACCTACGAGCAGTACTTC
TRBD2 | TRBJ2-3 | few | TRBV29-1 | CSVEEGRADTQYF | TGCAGCGTTGAAGAGGGGAGGGCAGATACGCAGTATTTT
- | TRBJ1-2 | few | TRBV4-2 | CASSARAGTVGGYTF | TGTGCCAGCAGCGCACGAGCCGGGACGGTCGGTGGCTACACCTTC
TRBD1 | TRBJ1-6 | - | TRBV7-3 | CASSGTVNSPLHF | TGTGCCAGCTCCGGGACAGTAAATTCACCCCTCCACTTT
- | TRBJ2-3 | - | TRBV6-1 | CASSRGPGDTQYF | TGTGCCAGCAGTCGTGGACCGGGGGATACGCAGTATTTT